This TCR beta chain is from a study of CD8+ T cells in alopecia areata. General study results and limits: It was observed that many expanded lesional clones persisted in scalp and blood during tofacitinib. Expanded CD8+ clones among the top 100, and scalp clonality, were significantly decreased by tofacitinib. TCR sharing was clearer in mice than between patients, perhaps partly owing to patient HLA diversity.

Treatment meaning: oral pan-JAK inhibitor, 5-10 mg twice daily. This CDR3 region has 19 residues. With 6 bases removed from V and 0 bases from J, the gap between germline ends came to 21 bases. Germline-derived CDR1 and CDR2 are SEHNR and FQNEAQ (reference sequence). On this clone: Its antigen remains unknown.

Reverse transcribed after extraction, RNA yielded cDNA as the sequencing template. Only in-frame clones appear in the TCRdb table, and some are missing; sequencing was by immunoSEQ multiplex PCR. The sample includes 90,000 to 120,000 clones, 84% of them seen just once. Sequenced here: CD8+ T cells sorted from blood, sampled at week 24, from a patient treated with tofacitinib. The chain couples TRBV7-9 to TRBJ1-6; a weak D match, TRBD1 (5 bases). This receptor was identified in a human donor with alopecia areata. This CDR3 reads CASSLHAGPLSSYNSPLHF. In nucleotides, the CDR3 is TGTGCCAGCAGTTTACATGCGGGACCCCTAAGCTCCTATAATTCACCCCTCCACTTT.